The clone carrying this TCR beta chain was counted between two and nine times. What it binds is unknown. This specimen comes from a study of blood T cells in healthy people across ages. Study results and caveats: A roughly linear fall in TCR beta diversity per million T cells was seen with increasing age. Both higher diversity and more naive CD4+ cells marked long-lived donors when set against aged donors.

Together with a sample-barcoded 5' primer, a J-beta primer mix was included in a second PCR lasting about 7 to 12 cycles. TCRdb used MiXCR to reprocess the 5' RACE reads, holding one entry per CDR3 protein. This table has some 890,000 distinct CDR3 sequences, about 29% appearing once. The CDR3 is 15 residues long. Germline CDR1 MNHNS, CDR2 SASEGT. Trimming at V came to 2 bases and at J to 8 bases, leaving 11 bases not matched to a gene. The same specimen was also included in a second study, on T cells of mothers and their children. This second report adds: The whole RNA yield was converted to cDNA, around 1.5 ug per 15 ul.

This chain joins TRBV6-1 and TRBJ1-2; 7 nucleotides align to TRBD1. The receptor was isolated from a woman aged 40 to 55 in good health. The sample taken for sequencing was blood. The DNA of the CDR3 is TGTGCCAGCAGTGAATCACAGGGGCGCATTGAGGGCTACACCTTC. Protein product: CASSESQGRIEGYTF.